This is a list of T cell receptor beta chains from one sample in a study of blood T cells in healthy people across ages. Each CDR3 protein is one row after TCRdb ran MiXCR on the 5' RACE reads. Here the sample spans over a million distinct CDR3 sequences, 25% being singletons. These data are also associated with another study on T cells of mothers and their children.

The source material was blood. The receptor source for this set is a girl aged 2 to 10 in good health. CDR3s leave out the opening cysteine and the closing phenylalanine or tryptophan. The order of the fields is V gene, J gene, D gene, CDR3 protein. The D gene is left open where the match is weak.

v_gene: TRBV7-2; j_gene: TRBJ1-1; d_gene: TRBD1; CDR3aa: ASRRQGQWNTEAF
v_gene: TRBV20-1; j_gene: TRBJ2-7; d_gene: TRBD1; CDR3aa: SARFQGQPYEQY
v_gene: TRBV4-2; j_gene: TRBJ2-1; d_gene: TRBD2; CDR3aa: ASSQVSSSGGVNEQF
v_gene: TRBV7-2; j_gene: TRBJ2-7; d_gene: NA; CDR3aa: ASSLVAYYEQY
v_gene: TRBV7-9; j_gene: TRBJ2-6; d_gene: NA; CDR3aa: ASSFPADLAGANVLT
v_gene: TRBV7-2; j_gene: TRBJ2-1; d_gene: TRBD1; CDR3aa: ASSSRTGWDEQF
v_gene: TRBV29-1; j_gene: TRBJ2-7; d_gene: NA; CDR3aa: SVEAGNAYEQY
v_gene: TRBV10-3; j_gene: TRBJ2-5; d_gene: NA; CDR3aa: AISRLGGGETQY
v_gene: TRBV7-9; j_gene: TRBJ1-5; d_gene: NA; CDR3aa: ASSLDTDNQPQH
v_gene: TRBV7-9; j_gene: TRBJ1-1; d_gene: NA; CDR3aa: ASEAAEAF